These 2 T cell receptor beta chains came from one sample sequenced in a study of identical twins. TCRdb ran MiXCR on the 5' RACE reads and lists one entry per CDR3 protein. Of about 530,000 distinct CDR3 sequences detected, 15% appear once; the ten largest clones hold roughly 0.44%. Another study also made use of these data, one on yellow fever vaccine responses in identical twins.

Sequencing input: CD4+ T cells sorted from blood. The receptors were sampled from a woman younger than 30 in good health.

V gene TRBV20-1 combines with J gene TRBJ2-2; TRBD1 agrees at 7 bases. Looked up from germline, CDR1 is DFQATT and CDR2 is SNEGSKA (reference sequence). After removal of 6 bases from V and 0 bases from J, the junction contained 4 bases not matched to a gene. The CDR3 length is 14 residues. DNA of the CDR3: TGCAGTGCGGTACAGGGGACGAACACCGGGGAGCTGTTTTTT. It specifies CSAVQGTNTGELFF.

The chain uses TRBV20-1 and TRBJ2-2; tentatively, D is TRBD2 (6 bases). Germline CDR1 is DFQATT and CDR2 is SNEGSKA (reference sequence). Trimming removed 4 bases at V and 1 base at J, with 10 bases between. The CDR3 is made up of 14 amino acids. The CDR3 DNA sequence: TGCAGTGCTATTGGGCGGGGGAACACCGGGGAGCTGTTTTTT. Its translation: CSAIGRGNTGELFF.